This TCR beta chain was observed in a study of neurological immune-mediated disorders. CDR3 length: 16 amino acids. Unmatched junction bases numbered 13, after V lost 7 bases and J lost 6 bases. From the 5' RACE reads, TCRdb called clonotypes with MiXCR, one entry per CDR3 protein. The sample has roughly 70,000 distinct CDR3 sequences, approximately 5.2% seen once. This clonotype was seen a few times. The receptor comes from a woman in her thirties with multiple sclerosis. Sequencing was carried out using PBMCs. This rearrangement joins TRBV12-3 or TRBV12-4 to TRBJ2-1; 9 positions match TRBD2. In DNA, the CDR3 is TGTGCCAGCACCGCCCAGGTAGCGGGGGTTAGCAATGAGCAGTTCTTC. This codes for CASTAQVAGVSNEQFF.